These T cell receptor beta chains were read from a single sample in a study of blood T cell repertoires in COVID-19. The table came from immunoSEQ multiplex PCR; TCRdb's copy has only in-frame clones and leaves some out. The data hold 250,000 to 350,000 clones, with about 90% observed a single time. Sequencing used peripheral blood. These receptors were collected from a woman aged 30 to 39 with COVID-19, enrolled during active disease. Both conserved end residues are part of each CDR3. D genes are given only for firm matches. Clone size, where shown, is once, few, many, or a class for clones that have expanded.

j_call v_call d_call clone_size cdr3_aa cdr3_nt
TRBJ1-1 TRBV10-3 . . CAISAEGTRVTEAFF TGTGCCATCAGTGCAGAGGGGACAAGGGTCACTGAAGCTTTCTTT
TRBJ2-7 TRBV28 TRBD2 . CASSSPASGPYEQYF TGTGCCAGCAGTTCCCCGGCTAGCGGGCCCTACGAGCAGTACTTC
TRBJ2-7 TRBV28 TRBD2 . CASTPLAGFFEQYF TGTGCCAGCACCCCACTAGCGGGATTCTTCGAGCAGTACTTC
TRBJ2-1 TRBV20-1 TRBD2 few CSASPGGGSNEQFF TGCAGTGCTAGTCCGGGAGGGGGATCCAATGAGCAGTTCTTC
TRBJ1-4 TRBV30 . few CAWKSGNNEKLFF TGTGCCTGGAAGTCGGGAAATAATGAAAAACTGTTTTTT
TRBJ1-6 TRBV5-1 . few CASKQLNSPLHF TGCGCCAGCAAACAGCTTAATTCACCCCTCCACTTT
TRBJ1-2 TRBV28 TRBD1 . CASSFGTGEGYGYTF TGTGCCAGCAGTTTTGGGACAGGGGAGGGCTATGGCTACACCTTC
TRBJ2-2 TRBV28 TRBD2 . CASRPGLADTGELFF TGTGCCAGCAGACCGGGGCTAGCGGACACCGGGGAGCTGTTTTTT
TRBJ1-2 TRBV10-1 . . CASSRDNYGYTF TGCGCCAGCAGCAGGGATAACTATGGCTACACCTTC
TRBJ2-7 TRBV24-1 . . CATSDPWRDEQYF TGTGCCACCAGTGACCCCTGGAGGGACGAGCAGTACTTC
TRBJ1-4 TRBV24-1 TRBD1 . CATSDPGQGPSVLFF TGTGCCACCAGTGATCCGGGACAGGGGCCCTCCGTACTGTTTTTT
TRBJ1-2 TRBV25-1 TRBD1 . CASSPGQGDYGYTF TGTGCCAGCAGCCCCGGTCAGGGGGATTATGGCTACACCTTC
TRBJ1-1 TRBV6-5 . . CASSPSEGRGAFF TGTGCCAGCAGCCCGTCGGAGGGGAGAGGTGCTTTCTTT
TRBJ2-1 TRBV6-5 . . CASSYGGRGSNEQFF TGTGCCAGCAGTTACGGCGGCAGGGGAAGCAATGAGCAGTTCTTC
TRBJ2-5 TRBV5-6 TRBD2 . CASSLAVLAGVGETQYF TGTGCCAGCAGCTTGGCCGTTCTAGCGGGAGTAGGGGAGACCCAGTACTTC
TRBJ2-7 TRBV7-2 TRBD2 . CASSISGRAYEQYF TGTGCCAGCAGCATTAGCGGGAGGGCTTACGAGCAGTACTTC